The rows below give T cell receptor beta chains drawn from one sample of a study of early T cells in non-severe SARS-CoV-2 infection. Each CDR3 protein gets one entry after TCRdb re-called the 5' RACE reads with MiXCR. Of 50,000 to 70,000 distinct CDR3 sequences listed, roughly 10% are singletons. The sequencing input was whole blood. The receptors derive from an adult who was a healthcare worker with PCR-confirmed SARS-CoV-2 infection or an uninfected control (not recorded which). Each CDR3 is given with its conserved first and last residue. The D gene is left open where the match is weak. Clone size is given for some rows only: seen once, a few or many times, or a class if the clone is expanded.

size: many
D: -
J: TRBJ2-1
V: TRBV4-3
CDR3: CASSQELHNNEQFF
DNA: TGCGCCAGCAGCCAAGAGTTGCATAACAATGAGCAGTTCTTC

size: few
D: -
J: TRBJ2-1
V: TRBV20-1
CDR3: CSARDSLLGQDSEQFF
DNA: TGCAGTGCTAGAGACTCCCTCCTGGGCCAAGACAGTGAGCAGTTCTTC

size: few
D: -
J: TRBJ2-3
V: TRBV4-1
CDR3: CASSQGRAGPSEDTQYF
DNA: TGCGCCAGCAGCCAAGGCAGGGCGGGACCTTCGGAAGATACGCAGTATTTT

size: many
D: -
J: TRBJ2-1
V: TRBV5-1
CDR3: CASSLTAFNEQFF
DNA: TGCGCCAGCAGCTTGACAGCCTTCAATGAGCAGTTCTTC

size: many
D: -
J: TRBJ1-1
V: TRBV11-3
CDR3: CASSLERDTEAFF
DNA: TGTGCCAGCAGCTTAGAACGGGATACTGAAGCTTTCTTT

size: many
D: -
J: TRBJ2-3
V: TRBV29-1
CDR3: CSVKRIDTQYF
DNA: TGCAGCGTTAAGCGGATAGATACGCAGTATTTT

size: many
D: -
J: TRBJ2-7
V: TRBV4-2
CDR3: CASSQEVWGHEQYF
DNA: TGTGCCAGCAGCCAAGAAGTATGGGGGCACGAGCAGTACTTC

size: -
D: -
J: TRBJ2-2
V: TRBV11-2
CDR3: CASSNTGTGELFF
DNA: TGTGCCAGCAGCAATACAGGGACCGGGGAGCTGTTTTTT

size: -
D: -
J: TRBJ1-1
V: TRBV5-1
CDR3: CASSFPGALTEAFF
DNA: TGCGCCAGCAGCTTCCCCGGGGCGCTTACTGAAGCTTTCTTT

size: -
D: -
J: TRBJ2-5
V: TRBV18
CDR3: CASSPPGQETQYF
DNA: TGTGCCAGCTCACCACCGGGGCAAGAGACCCAGTACTTC

size: many
D: -
J: TRBJ1-5
V: TRBV30
CDR3: CAWSPWGARQPQHF
DNA: TGTGCCTGGAGCCCTTGGGGGGCACGACAGCCCCAGCATTTT

size: many
D: -
J: TRBJ1-2
V: TRBV4-1
CDR3: CASSPFTNYGYTF
DNA: TGCGCCAGCAGCCCCTTTACCAACTATGGCTACACCTTC

size: many
D: -
J: TRBJ2-2
V: TRBV2
CDR3: CASAPQPRAGELFF
DNA: TGTGCCAGCGCCCCCCAACCGAGGGCCGGGGAGCTGTTTTTT

size: -
D: -
J: TRBJ2-1
V: TRBV3-1
CDR3: CASSQDGTVTYNEQFF
DNA: TGTGCCAGCAGCCAAGACGGGACGGTCACCTACAATGAGCAGTTCTTC

size: -
D: -
J: TRBJ2-7
V: TRBV18
CDR3: CASSEAGDYEQYF
DNA: TGTGCCAGCTCAGAAGCAGGGGACTACGAGCAGTACTTC

size: many
D: -
J: TRBJ2-4
V: TRBV25-1
CDR3: CASSDRDLSKNIQYF
DNA: TGTGCCAGCAGTGACCGGGACCTCTCCAAAAACATTCAGTACTTC

size: few
D: TRBD2
J: TRBJ2-1
V: TRBV30
CDR3: CAWSPGLVIYEQFF
DNA: TGTGCCTGGAGTCCGGGACTAGTGATTTATGAGCAGTTCTTC

size: many
D: -
J: TRBJ2-1
V: TRBV11-3
CDR3: CASSREGPRGNEQFF
DNA: TGTGCCAGCAGCCGTGAGGGACCTAGGGGCAATGAGCAGTTCTTC

size: -
D: -
J: TRBJ2-3
V: TRBV30
CDR3: CAWSRPSTDTQYF
DNA: TGTGCCTGGTCCCGCCCTAGCACAGATACGCAGTATTTT

size: -
D: TRBD1
J: TRBJ1-2
V: TRBV7-2
CDR3: CASTPRQGVHYGYTF
DNA: TGTGCCAGCACCCCTAGACAGGGGGTGCACTATGGCTACACCTTC

size: -
D: TRBD1
J: TRBJ1-4
V: TRBV18
CDR3: CASSADRQNEKLFF
DNA: TGTGCCAGCTCAGCGGACAGGCAAAATGAAAAACTGTTTTTT

size: few
D: -
J: TRBJ2-1
V: TRBV10-3
CDR3: CAISELRDSSYNEQFF
DNA: TGTGCCATCAGTGAACTCAGGGATAGCTCCTACAATGAGCAGTTCTTC

size: many
D: TRBD1
J: TRBJ2-7
V: TRBV6-6
CDR3: CASSYPDRDRVSGEQYF
DNA: TGTGCCAGCAGTTACCCCGACCGGGACAGGGTGTCTGGTGAGCAGTACTTC

size: few
D: -
J: TRBJ2-3
V: TRBV5-1
CDR3: CASSLGSSGNVGTDTQYF
DNA: TGCGCCAGCAGCTTGGGTTCGAGCGGCAACGTTGGGACAGATACGCAGTATTTT

size: -
D: TRBD2
J: TRBJ2-1
V: TRBV7-6
CDR3: CASSLAKTSGGSSYNEQFF
DNA: TGTGCCAGCAGCTTAGCGAAGACTAGCGGGGGCAGCTCCTACAATGAGCAGTTCTTC

size: many
D: -
J: TRBJ1-5
V: TRBV7-9
CDR3: CASSLDGGFGNQPQHF
DNA: TGTGCCAGCAGCTTGGACGGAGGGTTCGGCAATCAGCCCCAGCATTTT

size: many
D: -
J: TRBJ2-4
V: TRBV27
CDR3: CASSRSRGNIQYF
DNA: TGTGCCAGCTCACGATCGCGGGGAAACATTCAGTACTTC

size: many
D: -
J: TRBJ2-1
V: TRBV29-1
CDR3: CSARAGVFGEQFF
DNA: TGCAGCGCGAGGGCAGGGGTATTTGGTGAGCAGTTCTTC

size: -
D: TRBD1
J: TRBJ2-1
V: TRBV5-6
CDR3: CASSRGGRDYNEQFF
DNA: TGTGCCAGCAGCAGAGGGGGCAGGGACTACAATGAGCAGTTCTTC

size: -
D: -
J: TRBJ1-2
V: TRBV29-1
CDR3: CSEQGPVGYTF
DNA: TGCAGCGAACAAGGGCCAGTAGGCTACACCTTC

size: -
D: TRBD2
J: TRBJ2-1
V: TRBV7-9
CDR3: CASSPTSGSHNEQFF
DNA: TGTGCCAGCAGCCCGACTAGCGGGAGTCACAATGAGCAGTTCTTC

size: many
D: TRBD2
J: TRBJ2-1
V: TRBV29-1
CDR3: CSLREGRNEQFF
DNA: TGCAGCCTTCGGGAGGGGAGGAATGAGCAGTTCTTC

size: -
D: -
J: TRBJ2-2
V: TRBV27
CDR3: CASSSRRAGELFF
DNA: TGTGCCAGCAGTTCCCGGAGGGCCGGGGAGCTGTTTTTT

size: -
D: -
J: TRBJ2-5
V: TRBV2
CDR3: CASRDQGRETQYF
DNA: TGTGCCAGCCGCGATCAGGGTAGAGAGACCCAGTACTTC

size: many
D: TRBD1
J: TRBJ2-1
V: TRBV18
CDR3: CASSQTGDEQFF
DNA: TGTGCCAGCTCACAGACAGGGGATGAGCAGTTCTTC

size: -
D: TRBD1
J: TRBJ2-3
V: TRBV6-5
CDR3: CASRLRRDRYSTDTQYF
DNA: TGTGCCAGCAGACTCCGCCGGGACAGGTATAGCACAGATACGCAGTATTTT

size: -
D: -
J: TRBJ2-1
V: TRBV6-2/TRBV6-3
CDR3: CASSYSPHNEQFF
DNA: TGTGCCAGCAGTTACTCCCCGCACAATGAGCAGTTCTTC

size: once
D: -
J: TRBJ1-1
V: TRBV20-1
CDR3: CSAPRRNTEAFF
DNA: TGCAGTGCTCCCAGGAGGAACACTGAAGCTTTCTTT

size: -
D: TRBD2
J: TRBJ2-7
V: TRBV7-6
CDR3: CASSLGSGSSYEQYF
DNA: TGTGCCAGCAGCTTAGGGAGCGGGAGCTCCTACGAGCAGTACTTC

size: few
D: -
J: TRBJ1-1
V: TRBV29-1
CDR3: CSVQGEMNTEAFF
DNA: TGCAGCGTACAGGGCGAGATGAACACTGAAGCTTTCTTT